These 27 T cell receptor beta chains originate from one sample sequenced in a study of blood T cell repertoires in COVID-19. The method was immunoSEQ multiplex PCR; TCRdb's version includes in-frame clones alone and lacks a portion of them. The sample lists 70,000 to 85,000 clones, around four fifths occurring once. The sequencing sample was made of peripheral blood. These receptors originate from a man of 80 years or more with active or convalescent COVID-19.

This clone has more than one count but fewer than ten. V gene TRBV15 combines with J gene TRBJ1-2, with D unresolved. The CDR3 length is 15 residues. The germline V gene has CDR1 LNHNV and CDR2 YYDKDF (reference sequence). V was pared by 3 bases and J by 4 bases, with 15 bases between. CDR3 residues: CATSSWEPRRYGYTF. CDR3 nucleotides: TGTGCCACCAGCAGTTGGGAGCCACGACGCTATGGCTACACCTTC.

The J gene is TRBJ1-2, the V gene TRBV3-1 (or the pseudogene TRBV3-2); TRBD1 might be the D (5 bases). Germline CDR1 reads LGHDT; CDR2 reads YNNKEL (reference sequence). The CDR3 is 13 residues long. Trimming took 4 bases from V and 3 from J, leaving 9 bases between them. The chain's CDR3 is CASSPQEYYGYTF. The CDR3 bases are TGTGCCAGCAGCCCACAGGAGTACTATGGCTACACCTTC.

This clone was picked up a small number of times. The V gene is TRBV7-9, the J gene TRBJ1-2; D ambiguous. Germline V CDR1 and CDR2: SEHNR, FQNEAQ (reference sequence). V was pared by 2 bases and J by 4 bases, with 8 bases between. The CDR3 runs to 13 residues. The CDR3 DNA reads TGTGCCAGCAGCTTACTGGGGAGCTATGGCTACACCTTC. Protein: CASSLLGSYGYTF.

The chain combines TRBV15 with TRBJ1-1; possible D gene TRBD1, 5 bases. V was cut by 5 bases and J by 6 bases, with 16 bases left in between. Germline V lookup: CDR1 LNHNV, CDR2 YYDKDF (reference sequence). The CDR3 has 14 amino acids. CDR3: CATSLGRGWSEAFF. CDR3 DNA: TGTGCCACCAGCCTGGGGAGGGGCTGGTCTGAAGCTTTCTTT.

The V and J genes are TRBV12-3 or TRBV12-4 and TRBJ2-1; D not certain. The CDR3 length is 11 residues. Trimming stripped 5 bases from V and 6 bases from J, with 5 bases between. CDR3 bases: TGTGCCAGCAGTCCGAGCAATGAGCAGTTCTTC. Its protein is CASSPSNEQFF.

V and J are TRBV3-1 (or the pseudogene TRBV3-2) and TRBJ2-1; the match to TRBD2 covers 14 bases. V lost 6 bases, J lost 12 bases, and 7 bases stayed unmatched. Per the germline V gene, CDR1 is LGHDT and CDR2 is YNNKEL (reference sequence). This CDR3 has 14 residues. The CDR3 DNA sequence: TGTGCCAGCAGTCAGACTAGCGGGAGGGCCTGGCAGTTCTTC. This translates into CASSQTSGRAWQFF.

This clone was detected once. The chain employs TRBV19 and TRBJ1-5; 7 bases line up with TRBD1. Germline V CDR1 and CDR2: LNHDA, SQIVND (reference sequence). J gave up 6 bases and V 0 bases, and 11 bases lay outside the gene matches. This CDR3 has 17 amino acids. The CDR3 region has the DNA TGTGCCAGTAGTATAGATGTTGCGTGGGACAGAATTCAGCCCCAGCATTTT. This codes for CASSIDVAWDRIQPQHF.

The chain recombines TRBV24-1 with TRBJ2-1; weak D call: TRBD2 (5 bases). Germline values: CDR1 KGHDR, CDR2 SFDVKD. V lost 4 bases and J lost 0, with 12 bases in between. The CDR3 has 16 residues. The CDR3 DNA sequence: TGTGCCACCAGTGACCCCGGTAGCGTCTCCTACAATGAGCAGTTCTTC. It yields the protein CATSDPGSVSYNEQFF.

This clone appeared a single time. This chain joins TRBV23-1 and TRBJ2-1, with 7 bases identical to TRBD2. TRBV23-1 is identified as an open reading frame with a role that is uncertain. Trimming removed 6 bases from V and 3 bases from J; junction bases left unmatched: 17. The CDR3 consists of 18 residues. This CDR3 reads CASSRIGTKAEDYNEQFF. CDR3 nucleotides: TGCGCCAGCAGCCGTATTGGGACTAAGGCAGAGGACTACAATGAGCAGTTCTTC.

The chain uses TRBV10-1 and TRBJ2-1, with 11 bases fitting TRBD2. Germline V gene data show CDR1 as WNHNN and CDR2 as SYGVQD (reference sequence). CDR3 size: 17 residues. J was trimmed by 5 bases and V by 2 bases; bases with no gene match: 8. Written as DNA, the CDR3 is TGCGCCAGCAGTGAGGCGAAGACTAGCGGGGAAGACAATGAGCAGTTCTTC. It specifies CASSEAKTSGEDNEQFF.

The chain employs TRBV24-1 and TRBJ2-1, with 7 bases that match TRBD2. Unmatched junction bases numbered 3, after V lost 9 bases and J lost 2 bases. Germline CDR1 KGHDR, CDR2 SFDVKD. CDR3 length equals 13 residues. CDR3 loop: CATAGVAYNEQFF. In nucleotides, the CDR3 is TGTGCCACCGCGGGGGTTGCCTACAATGAGCAGTTCTTC.

This chain uses TRBV5-6 with TRBJ1-6; tentative D call: TRBD1 (6 bases). V was cut by 1 base and J by 11 bases, with 19 bases left in between. The CDR3 extends over 16 amino acids. Per germline, CDR1 SGHDT and CDR2 YYEEEE. The CDR3 loop is CASSLRQVRGRAPLHF. In DNA form, the CDR3 reads TGTGCCAGCAGCTTGAGACAGGTCCGGGGCCGGGCACCCCTCCACTTT.

The gene calls are TRBV29-1 and TRBJ2-1; 11 nucleotides align to TRBD2. V trimming: 6 bases; J trimming: 2 bases; junction bases outside the gene matches: 3. Germline V lookup: CDR1 SQVTM, CDR2 ANQGSEA. There are 14 residues in the CDR3. The CDR3 nucleotides are TGCAGCGTCGTAGCGGGGGGGACCTACAATGAGCAGTTCTTC. Amino acid sequence: CSVVAGGTYNEQFF.

As concerns this clone: The sample holds other DNA sequences that translate to the same CDR3. The chain employs TRBV7-2 and TRBJ2-7, with TRBD1 matching 9 bases. J lost 7 bases, V lost 3 bases, and 4 bases had no gene match. CDR1 and CDR2 from the germline V gene are SGHTA and FQGNSA. The CDR3 totals 13 residues. CDR3 DNA: TGTGCCAGCAGCTTCGACAGGGGGGGGGAGCAGTACTTC. Translating it yields CASSFDRGGEQYF.

The rearrangement links TRBV30 to TRBJ1-1, with TRBD1 matching 7 bases. Germline lookup yields CDR1 GTSNPN and CDR2 SVGIG (reference sequence). The CDR3 extends over 12 amino acids. The junction had 8 bases not matched to a gene; V was cut back by 2 bases and J by 11 bases. CDR3: CAWSLQGLDAFF. The CDR3 region has the DNA TGTGCCTGGAGTTTACAGGGGCTGGACGCTTTCTTT.

This clone was seen just once. The V gene is TRBV9, the J gene TRBJ2-1; 9 bases map to TRBD1. The CDR3 is 15 amino acids. Germline V gives CDR1 SGDLS, CDR2 YYNGEE. V gave up 3 bases and J gave up 7 bases; unmatched junction bases: 8. CDR3 protein: CASSAGTGSVNEQFF. The CDR3 DNA sequence: TGTGCCAGCAGCGCCGGGACAGGGTCCGTTAATGAGCAGTTCTTC. Full variable domain (outside the CDR3, taken from reference TRBV9 and TRBJ2-1): DSGVTQTPKHLITATGQRVTLRCSPRSGDLSVYWYQQSLDQGLQFLIQYYNGEERAKGNILERFSAQQFPDLHSELNLSSLELGDSALYFCASSAGTGSVNEQFFGPGTRLTVL.

This clone was found once. CDR3 sequence (DNA): TGCGCCAGCAAGGCGGGCCGCAGGGGTGAAAAACTGTTTTTT. Its translation: CASKAGRRGEKLFF. The rearrangement uses TRBV10-2 and TRBJ1-4; TRBD1 might be the D (6 bases). Germline-derived CDR1 and CDR2 are WSHSY and SAAADI. V was cut by 7 bases and J by 7 bases, with 16 bases left in between. The CDR3 length is 14 residues.

The chain links TRBV7-9 to TRBJ1-1; D possibly corresponds to TRBD1 (6 bases). The germline V and J ends were trimmed by 2 bases and 6 bases, with 10 bases remaining between them. Germline V lookup: CDR1 SEHNR, CDR2 FQNEAQ (reference sequence). The CDR3 runs 13 residues. CDR3 residues: CASSLSGGPEAFF. Written as DNA, the CDR3 is TGTGCCAGCAGCTTATCGGGGGGCCCTGAAGCTTTCTTT.

The rearrangement links TRBV28 to TRBJ1-2, with D hard to call. The V end was cut by 3 bases, the J end by 3 bases, with 11 bases between. CDR3 size: 14 residues. Germline assignment: CDR1 MDHEN and CDR2 SYDVKM. The CDR3 sequence is CASSFPTPDYGYTF. CDR3 sequence (DNA): TGTGCCAGCAGTTTCCCGACTCCTGACTATGGCTACACCTTC.

The rearrangement joins TRBV10-3 to TRBJ2-2, with TRBD2 matching 7 bases. The V gene end was trimmed by 6 bases and the J gene end by 13 bases; junction bases not matched to a gene: 5. This CDR3 region has 11 residues. CDR1 is ENHRY, CDR2 SYGVKD, per germline. The CDR3 region has the DNA TGTGCCATCAGGGGAGGGACTACGCTGTTTTTT. Protein sequence: CAIRGGTTLFF.

The chain is built from TRBV28 and TRBJ2-2, with 9 positions matching TRBD2. The CDR3 extends over 15 amino acids. J gave up 6 bases and V 2 bases, and 4 bases lay outside the gene matches. Looked up from germline, CDR1 is MDHEN and CDR2 is SYDVKM. CDR3 coding DNA: TGTGCCAGCAGTTTAGCGGGAGGGCCTGCCGGGGAGCTGTTTTTT. It translates to CASSLAGGPAGELFF.

As to this clone: Compared with germline, one end of the junction differs, possibly owing to a read error. V usage is TRBV18 and J usage is TRBJ1-1; 7 bases match TRBD1. This CDR3 contains 14 residues. Germline values: CDR1 KGHSH, CDR2 LQKENI. The CDR3 bases are TGTGCCAGCTCACTGGACCACCTTACGGGACAGCAGAGCTTT. It codes for CASSLDHLTGQQSF.

V gene TRBV12-3 or TRBV12-4 combines with J gene TRBJ1-2; D unclear. CDR3 size: 12 residues. V was cut by 6 bases and J by 5 bases, with 10 bases left in between. CDR3 residues: CASSPGEYGYTF. CDR3 in DNA: TGTGCCAGCAGCCCCGGGGAATATGGCTACACCTTC.

This clone showed up just a few times. This rearrangement joins TRBV7-9 to TRBJ2-5; D remains ambiguous. This CDR3 region has 12 residues. The germline V gene has CDR1 SEHNR and CDR2 FQNEAQ (reference sequence). The V and J ends lost 4 bases and 3 bases respectively, with 6 bases between them. CDR3 loop: CASSSLEETQYF. CDR3 DNA sequence: TGTGCCAGCAGCTCCCTAGAAGAGACCCAGTACTTC.

The chain employs TRBV29-1 and TRBJ2-7; TRBD2 is a possible D gene (7 bases). Germline CDR1 reads SQVTM; CDR2 reads ANQGSEA. The length of the CDR3 is 16 residues. V dropped 7 bases and J dropped 1 base, with 23 bases sitting between them. CDR3 bases: TGCAGCGGATGGGGGGCCCCCGGGAGGCCTTCCTACGAGCAGTACTTC. Its translation is CSGWGAPGRPSYEQYF.

The J gene is TRBJ2-7, the V gene TRBV5-1; no reliable D call. Germline CDR1 is SGHRS and CDR2 is YFSETQ. Trimming removed 5 bases from V and 3 bases from J, with 12 bases in between. The CDR3 length is 13 residues. The CDR3 region is CASRESFLYEQYF. The CDR3 DNA sequence: TGCGCCAGCAGGGAGAGCTTTCTCTACGAGCAGTACTTC. Drawing the rest from reference TRBV5-1 and TRBJ2-7, the complete variable domain is KAGVTQTPRYLIKTRGQQVTLSCSPISGHRSVSWYQQTPGQGLQFLFEYFSETQRNKGNFPGRFSGRQFSNSRSEMNVSTLELGDSALYLCASRESFLYEQYFGPGTRLTVT.

This clone was picked up a small number of times. The chain has TRBV5-1 and TRBJ1-2; D gene unclear. The V end was cut by 4 bases, the J end by 6 bases, with 10 bases between. Germline lookup yields CDR1 SGHRS and CDR2 YFSETQ. There are 12 residues in the CDR3. The CDR3 bases are TGCGCCAGCAGCCTCGACAATCATGGCTACACCTTC. It yields the protein CASSLDNHGYTF.